Listed below are T cell receptor beta chains from one sample, sequenced in a study of blood T cells in healthy people across ages. Each CDR3 protein is one row after TCRdb ran MiXCR on the 5' RACE reads. The sample lists around 1,900,000 distinct CDR3 sequences; approximately 39% were seen once. The sample comprised blood. The receptors derive from a human donor in good health. Both conserved end residues are part of each CDR3. D genes are given only for firm matches. Clone size is not always given. Where it is, it says once, few, many or a class for expanded clones.

TRBV7-2	.	.	TRBJ1-2	CASSLDVGFRYGYTF	TGTGCCAGCAGCTTAGACGTAGGGTTTAGGTATGGCTACACCTTC
TRBV5-1	TRBD1	few	TRBJ1-4	CASRRGPQDTTTNEKLFF	TGCGCCAGCCGCAGGGGGCCTCAGGACACGACAACTAATGAAAAACTGTTTTTT
TRBV4-3	.	.	TRBJ2-1	CAGSQAGGQYYNEQFF	TGCGCCGGCAGCCAGGCCGGGGGACAGTATTACAATGAGCAGTTCTTC
TRBV2	.	.	TRBJ2-5	CASSVRTDQETQYF	TGTGCCAGCAGTGTTAGGACAGATCAAGAGACCCAGTACTTC
TRBV5-1	.	once	TRBJ1-1	CASSLDNEAFF	TGCGCCAGCAGCTTGGACAACGAAGCTTTCTTT
TRBV9	.	.	TRBJ1-3	CASSVGTGNTIYF	TGTGCCAGCAGCGTAGGGACTGGAAACACCATATATTTT
TRBV12-3/TRBV12-4	.	few	TRBJ2-7	CASSIRGNHFYEQYF	TGTGCCAGCAGTATTCGAGGGAATCATTTCTACGAGCAGTACTTC
TRBV4-3	.	.	TRBJ1-5	CASSRVAGDGNQPQHF	TGCGCCAGCAGCCGTGTCGCAGGGGATGGCAATCAGCCCCAGCATTTT
TRBV7-9	.	few	TRBJ2-7	CASSPLPGTSTYEQYF	TGTGCCAGCAGTCCACTTCCCGGGACAAGTACCTACGAGCAGTACTTC
TRBV12-3/TRBV12-4	.	few	TRBJ1-5	CASSWERGQPQHF	TGTGCCAGCAGTTGGGAGAGGGGTCAGCCCCAGCATTTT
TRBV18	TRBD2	.	TRBJ2-7	CASSPDGGAPYEQYF	TGTGCCAGCTCACCGGACGGGGGGGCCCCCTACGAGCAGTACTTC
TRBV29-1	.	once	TRBJ1-1	CSVVPLRAFF	TGCAGCGTTGTCCCCCTTCGAGCTTTCTTT
TRBV10-3	.	.	TRBJ1-2	CAISGPTRGGYTF	TGTGCCATCAGTGGGCCCACCCGAGGGGGCTACACCTTC
TRBV12-3/TRBV12-4	.	few	TRBJ2-6	CASSQWAGLSGANVLTF	TGTGCCAGCAGTCAATGGGCGGGTTTATCTGGGGCCAACGTCCTGACTTTC
TRBV29-1	.	few	TRBJ2-5	CSANLIRETQYF	TGCAGCGCCAACCTCATTAGAGAGACCCAGTACTTC
TRBV20-1	TRBD2	few	TRBJ2-1	CSARAAGGGYNEQFF	TGCAGTGCTAGAGCCGCCGGGGGGGGATACAATGAGCAGTTCTTC
TRBV12-3/TRBV12-4	.	.	TRBJ2-4	CASSEFLAKNIQYF	TGTGCCAGCTCCGAATTTCTAGCCAAAAACATTCAGTACTTC